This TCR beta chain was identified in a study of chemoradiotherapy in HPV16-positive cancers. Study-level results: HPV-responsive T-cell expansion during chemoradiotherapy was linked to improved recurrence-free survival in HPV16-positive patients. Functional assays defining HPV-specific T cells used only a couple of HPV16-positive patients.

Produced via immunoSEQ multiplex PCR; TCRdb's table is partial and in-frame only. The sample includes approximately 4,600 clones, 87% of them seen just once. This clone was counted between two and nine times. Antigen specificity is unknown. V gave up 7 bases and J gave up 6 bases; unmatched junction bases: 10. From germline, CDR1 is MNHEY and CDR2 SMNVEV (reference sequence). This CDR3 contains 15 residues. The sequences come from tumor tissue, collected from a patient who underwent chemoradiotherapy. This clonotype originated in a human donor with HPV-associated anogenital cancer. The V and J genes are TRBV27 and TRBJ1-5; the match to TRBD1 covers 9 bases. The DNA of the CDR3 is TGTGCCAGCACCCCGGCGGGACAGGGATTTCAGCCCCAGCATTTT. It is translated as CASTPAGQGFQPQHF.